What follows are 2 T cell receptor beta chains derived from one specimen sequenced in a study of early T cells in non-severe SARS-CoV-2 infection. TCRdb analysed the 5' RACE reads with MiXCR anew, one entry per CDR3 protein. This sample has about 35,000 distinct CDR3 sequences; around 6% occur once, and the top ten carry about 4.7%. Sequencing used whole blood, obtained at baseline. The source is an adult who was a healthcare worker with PCR-confirmed SARS-CoV-2 infection or an uninfected control (not recorded which).

This clonotype was detected ten times or more. V usage is TRBV12-3 or TRBV12-4 and J usage is TRBJ1-6; D is unclear. This CDR3 has 11 residues. Trimming shortened V by 2 bases and J by 7 bases, and 0 bases separated the two germline ends. The CDR3 sequence: CASSLNSPLHF. The CDR3 DNA is TGTGCCAGCAGTTTAAATTCACCCCTCCACTTT.

This clonotype appeared many times. This sequence joins TRBV28 and TRBJ2-5, with D possibly TRBD1 on 6 matching bases. V gave up 7 bases and J gave up 0 bases, with 12 bases separating them. The CDR3 has 14 residues. Germline V gives CDR1 MDHEN, CDR2 SYDVKM. CDR3 sequence (DNA): TGTGCCAGCACCCCTAGGGGGTACCAAGAGACCCAGTACTTC. Translating gives CASTPRGYQETQYF.